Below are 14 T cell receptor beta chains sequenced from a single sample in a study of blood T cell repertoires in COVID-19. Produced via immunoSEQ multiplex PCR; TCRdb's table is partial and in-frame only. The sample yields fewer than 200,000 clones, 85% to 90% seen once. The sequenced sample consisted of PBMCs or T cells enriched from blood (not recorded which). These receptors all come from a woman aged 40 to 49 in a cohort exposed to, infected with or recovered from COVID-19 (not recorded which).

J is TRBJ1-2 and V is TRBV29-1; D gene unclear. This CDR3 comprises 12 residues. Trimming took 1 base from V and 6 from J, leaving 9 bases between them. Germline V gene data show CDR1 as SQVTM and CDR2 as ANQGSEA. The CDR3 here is CSVEGGVDGYTF. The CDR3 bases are TGCAGCGTTGAAGGCGGGGTGGATGGCTACACCTTC.

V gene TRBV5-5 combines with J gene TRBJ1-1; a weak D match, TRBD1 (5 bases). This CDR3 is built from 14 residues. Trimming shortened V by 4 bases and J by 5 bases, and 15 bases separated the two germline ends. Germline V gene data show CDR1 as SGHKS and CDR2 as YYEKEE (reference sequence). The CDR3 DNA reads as TGTGCCAGCAGCCGTCTCATCGGGGGAACTGAAGCTTTCTTT. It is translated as CASSRLIGGTEAFF. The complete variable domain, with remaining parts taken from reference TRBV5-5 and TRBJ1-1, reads DAGVTQSPTHLIKTRGQQVTLRCSPISGHKSVSWYQQVLGQGPQFIFQYYEKEERGRGNFPDRFSARQFPNYSSELNVNALLLGDSALYLCASSRLIGGTEAFFGQGTRLTVV.

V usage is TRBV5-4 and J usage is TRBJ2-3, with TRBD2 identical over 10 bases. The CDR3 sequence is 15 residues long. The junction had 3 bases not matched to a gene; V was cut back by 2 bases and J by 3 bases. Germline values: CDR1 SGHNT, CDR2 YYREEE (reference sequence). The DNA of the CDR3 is TGTGCCAGCAGCTTCAGCGGGGGGGCGACAGATACGCAGTATTTT. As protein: CASSFSGGATDTQYF.

The CDR3 region has the DNA TGTGCCAGCAGCCAAGAGAGGCTGGAGCGGGGTTTGTATTTT. Residues: CASSQERLERGLYF. V and J are TRBV3-1 (or the pseudogene TRBV3-2) and TRBJ2-3; 7 bases agree with TRBD2. V dropped 0 bases and J dropped 14; count of bases not matched to a gene: 11. The germline CDR1 and CDR2 sequences are LGHDT and YNNKEL (reference sequence). This CDR3 has 14 residues.

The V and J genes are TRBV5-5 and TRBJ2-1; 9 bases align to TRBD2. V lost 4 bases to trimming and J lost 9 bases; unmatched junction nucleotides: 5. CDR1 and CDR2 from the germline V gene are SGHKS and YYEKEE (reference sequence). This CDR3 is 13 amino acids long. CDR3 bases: TGTGCCAGCAGCGCGAGGACTAGCGCTGAGCAGTTCTTC. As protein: CASSARTSAEQFF.

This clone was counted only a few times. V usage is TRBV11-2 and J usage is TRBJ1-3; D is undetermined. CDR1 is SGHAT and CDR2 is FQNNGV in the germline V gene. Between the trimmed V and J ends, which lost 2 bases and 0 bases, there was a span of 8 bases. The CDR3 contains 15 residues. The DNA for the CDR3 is TGTGCCAGCAGCTTATATCCGGGCTCTGGAAACACCATATATTTT. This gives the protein CASSLYPGSGNTIYF. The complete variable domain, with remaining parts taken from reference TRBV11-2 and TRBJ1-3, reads EAGVAQSPRYKIIEKRQSVAFWCNPISGHATLYWYQQILGQGPKLLIQFQNNGVVDDSQLPKDRFSAERLKGVDSTLKIQPAKLEDSAVYLCASSLYPGSGNTIYFGEGSWLTVV.

This CDR3 is CASSLQNEQFF. The CDR3 DNA is TGTGCCAGCAGTTTGCAGAATGAGCAGTTCTTC. V is TRBV12-3 or TRBV12-4 and J is TRBJ2-1; D remains unclear. V lost 3 bases and J lost 7, with 4 bases in between. The length of the CDR3 is 11 residues.

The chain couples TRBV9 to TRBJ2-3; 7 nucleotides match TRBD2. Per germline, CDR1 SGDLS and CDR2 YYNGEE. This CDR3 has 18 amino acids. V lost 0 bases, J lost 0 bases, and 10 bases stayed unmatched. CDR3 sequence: CASSVGLAASSSTDTQYF. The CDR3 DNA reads TGTGCCAGCAGCGTAGGGCTAGCGGCCTCTTCTAGCACAGATACGCAGTATTTT. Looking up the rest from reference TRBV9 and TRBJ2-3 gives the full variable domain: DSGVTQTPKHLITATGQRVTLRCSPRSGDLSVYWYQQSLDQGLQFLIQYYNGEERAKGNILERFSAQQFPDLHSELNLSSLELGDSALYFCASSVGLAASSSTDTQYFGPGTRLTVL.

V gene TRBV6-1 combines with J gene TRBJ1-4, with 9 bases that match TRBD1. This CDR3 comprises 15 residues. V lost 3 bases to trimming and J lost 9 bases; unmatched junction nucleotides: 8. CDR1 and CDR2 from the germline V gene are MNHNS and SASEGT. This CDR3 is CASSDYHRGLKKLFF. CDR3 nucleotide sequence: TGTGCCAGCAGTGATTATCACAGGGGGCTTAAAAAACTGTTTTTT.

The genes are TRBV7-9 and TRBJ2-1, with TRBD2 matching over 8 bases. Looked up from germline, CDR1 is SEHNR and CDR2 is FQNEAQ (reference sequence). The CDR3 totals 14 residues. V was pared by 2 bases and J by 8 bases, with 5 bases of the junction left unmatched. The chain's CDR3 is CASSLQASGYEQFF. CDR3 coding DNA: TGTGCCAGCAGCTTACAGGCTAGCGGGTATGAGCAGTTCTTC.

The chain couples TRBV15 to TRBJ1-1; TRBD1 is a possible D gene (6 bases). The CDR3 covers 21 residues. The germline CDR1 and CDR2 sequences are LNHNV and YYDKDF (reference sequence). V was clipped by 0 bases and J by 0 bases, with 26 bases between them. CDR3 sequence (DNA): TGTGCCACCAGCAGAGACCCGCAGGGGCAGGGTCATTGGGTCCTGAACACTGAAGCTTTCTTT. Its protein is CATSRDPQGQGHWVLNTEAFF.

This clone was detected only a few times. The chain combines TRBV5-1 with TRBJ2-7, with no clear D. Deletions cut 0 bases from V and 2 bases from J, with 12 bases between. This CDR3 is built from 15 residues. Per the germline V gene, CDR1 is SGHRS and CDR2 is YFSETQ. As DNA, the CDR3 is TGCGCCAGCAGCTTGGGGGCTGGAATGACCTACGAGCAGTACTTC. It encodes CASSLGAGMTYEQYF.

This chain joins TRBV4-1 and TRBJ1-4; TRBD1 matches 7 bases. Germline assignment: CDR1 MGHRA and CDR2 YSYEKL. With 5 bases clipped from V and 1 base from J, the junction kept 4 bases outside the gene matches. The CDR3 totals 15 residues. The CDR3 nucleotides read TGCGCCAGCAGCGACAGGGTGGTAACTAATGAAAAACTGTTTTTT. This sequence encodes CASSDRVVTNEKLFF.

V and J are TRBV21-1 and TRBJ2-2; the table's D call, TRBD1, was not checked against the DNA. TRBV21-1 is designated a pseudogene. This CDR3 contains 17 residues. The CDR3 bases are TGTGCCAGCAGCCTTGCCCCCCGGACAGGGGACACCGGGGAGCTGTTTTTT. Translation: CASSLAPRTGDTGELFF.